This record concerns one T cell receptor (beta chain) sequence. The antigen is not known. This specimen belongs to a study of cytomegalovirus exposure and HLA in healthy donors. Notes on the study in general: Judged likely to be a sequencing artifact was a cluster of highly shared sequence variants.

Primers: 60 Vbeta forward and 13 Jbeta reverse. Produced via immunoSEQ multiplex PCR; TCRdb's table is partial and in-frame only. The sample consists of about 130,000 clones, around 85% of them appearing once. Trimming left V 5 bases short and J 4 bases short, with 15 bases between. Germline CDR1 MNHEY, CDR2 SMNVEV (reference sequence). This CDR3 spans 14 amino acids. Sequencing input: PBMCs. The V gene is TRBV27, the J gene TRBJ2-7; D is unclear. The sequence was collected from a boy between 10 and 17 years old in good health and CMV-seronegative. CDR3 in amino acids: CASSPSYTGYEQYF. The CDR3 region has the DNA TGTGCCAGCAGTCCAAGTTATACGGGTTACGAGCAGTACTTC.